The next 4 T cell receptor beta chains were all read from a single sample in a study of beta chain features in type 1 diabetes. Sequencing targeted expressed TCRB transcripts, as all isolated RNA had been reverse transcribed. Data came from immunoSEQ multiplex PCR; TCRdb stores just in-frame clones and leaves some out. Of 900,000 or so clones in the sample, 17% were seen once. The sequenced sample was naive CD4+ T cells from blood. These receptor sequences come from a woman under 30 in good health.

V and J are TRBV25-1 and TRBJ2-5; D possibly matches TRBD1 or TRBD2 (6 bases each). Trimming pared 2 bases from V and 3 bases from J, leaving 16 bases between. The CDR3 has 16 amino acids. In germline, CDR1 is MGHDK, CDR2 SYGVNS. The CDR3 coding sequence is TGTGCCAGCAGTGAAAAGGAGAGGGGGAGGAAAGAGACCCAGTACTTC. As protein: CASSEKERGRKETQYF.

CDR3 region: CASSLMVGGRALYEQYF. The CDR3 DNA reads TGTGCCAGCAGCTTGATGGTTGGAGGGAGGGCCTTGTACGAGCAGTACTTC. This chain uses TRBV7-2 with TRBJ2-7; 7 bases are shared with TRBD2. V dropped 3 bases and J dropped 4; count of bases not matched to a gene: 15. The CDR3 totals 17 residues. Germline CDR1 and CDR2: SGHTA and FQGNSA.

This clone was seen a few times. V and J are TRBV7-9 and TRBJ1-4; 7 bases line up with TRBD1. The CDR3 is made up of 15 amino acids. From germline, CDR1 is SEHNR and CDR2 FQNEAQ (reference sequence). J lost 5 bases, V lost 5 bases, and 8 bases had no gene match. This CDR3 is CASSATRDRNEKLFF. The DNA for the CDR3 is TGTGCCAGCAGCGCAACCCGGGACAGAAATGAAAAACTGTTTTTT.

This clone occurred a few times. This sequence joins TRBV20-1 and TRBJ2-1; D is possibly TRBD2 (6 bases). The V and J ends lost 5 bases and 13 bases respectively, with 12 bases between them. Germline CDR1 DFQATT, CDR2 SNEGSKA (reference sequence). This CDR3 has 10 residues. CDR3 DNA: TGCAGTGCTTCCCGGGACTCCCAGTTCTTC. Translating it yields CSASRDSQFF.